This record concerns one T cell receptor (beta chain) sequence. This sample was taken from a study of T cells after yellow fever vaccination. The CDR3 is made up of 15 amino acids. Germline loops: CDR1 SEHNR, CDR2 FQNEAQ (reference sequence). After removal of 6 bases from V and 4 bases from J, the junction contained 11 bases not matched to a gene. Using its own MiXCR run on the 5' RACE reads, TCRdb lists one record per CDR3 protein. The table has about 240,000 distinct CDR3 sequences, 6.9% seen once. Material: CD4+ T cells sorted from PBMCs, obtained 15 days after the yellow fever booster vaccination. The sequence came from a man under 40 who received the YFV17D yellow fever vaccine. The V call is TRBV7-9, the J call TRBJ2-5, with TRBD1 identical over 7 bases. This CDR3 is CASSTYRGIIETQYF. In DNA form, the CDR3 reads TGTGCCAGCAGTACCTACAGGGGAATAATAGAGACCCAGTACTTC. The whole variable domain, remainder taken from reference TRBV7-9 and TRBJ2-5, is DTGVSQNPRHKITKRGQNVTFRCDPISEHNRLYWYRQTLGQGPEFLTYFQNEAQLEKSRLLSDRFSAERPKGSFSTLEIQRTEQGDSAMYLCASSTYRGIIETQYFGPGTRLLVL.